Below are 31 T cell receptor beta chains sequenced from a single sample in a study of blood T cell repertoires in COVID-19. Assay: immunoSEQ multiplex PCR; the TCRdb copy retains only in-frame clones and omits some. The sample holds some 350,000 clones; around 88% are singletons and the top ten take 3%. Material for sequencing was peripheral blood. All receptors come from a man younger than 40 with active or convalescent COVID-19.

This rearrangement joins TRBV7-2 to TRBJ2-1; TRBD2 matches at 7 bases. CDR3 length: 15 amino acids. V lost 1 base to trimming and J lost 4 bases; unmatched junction nucleotides: 4. The germline V gene encodes CDR1 SGHTA and CDR2 FQGNSA. CDR3 amino acids: CASSLGSSGYNEQFF. In DNA form, the CDR3 reads TGTGCCAGCAGCTTAGGTTCTAGCGGTTACAATGAGCAGTTCTTC.

The chain has TRBV28 and TRBJ2-2; tentative D call: TRBD1 (5 bases). Trimming stripped 6 bases from V and 0 bases from J, with 14 bases between. This CDR3 is 16 amino acids long. CDR1 and CDR2 from the germline V gene are MDHEN and SYDVKM. Written as DNA, the CDR3 is TGTGCCAGCAGAAACGACAGAAACCCGAACACCGGGGAGCTGTTTTTT. It translates to CASRNDRNPNTGELFF.

This clone was seen a handful of times. The chain is built from TRBV5-8 and TRBJ2-1; possibly TRBD1 for D (6 bases). The germline V gene encodes CDR1 SGHTS and CDR2 YDEGEE. With 3 bases removed from V and 4 bases from J, the gap between germline ends came to 11 bases. This CDR3 is 14 amino acids long. The CDR3 DNA reads as TGTGCCAGCAGCTCCATCACAGGGTACAATGAGCAGTTCTTC. Amino acid sequence: CASSSITGYNEQFF.

The gene calls are TRBV27 and TRBJ1-4; TRBD1 aligns across 9 bases. Germline-derived CDR1 and CDR2 are MNHEY and SMNVEV (reference sequence). The CDR3 has 17 amino acids. V lost 1 base and J lost 1; bases outside the gene matches: 4. This CDR3 reads CASSLFTGGGTNEKLFF. The CDR3 DNA is TGTGCCAGCAGTTTATTTACAGGGGGCGGAACTAATGAAAAACTGTTTTTT.

The chain links TRBV7-3 to TRBJ2-1; 11 bases map to TRBD2. After removal of 1 base from V and 7 bases from J, the junction contained 3 bases not matched to a gene. The CDR3 contains 15 residues. Looked up from germline, CDR1 is SGHTA and CDR2 is FQGTGA. The CDR3 here is CASSLRLAGQNEQFF. CDR3 nucleotide sequence: TGTGCCAGCAGCTTAAGACTAGCGGGACAAAATGAGCAGTTCTTC.

A single count supports this clone. This chain joins TRBV29-1 and TRBJ2-1; 8 bases agree with TRBD1. Germline-derived CDR1 and CDR2 are SQVTM and ANQGSEA. This CDR3 region has 10 residues. V lost 7 bases, J lost 15 bases, and 8 bases stayed unmatched. This chain's CDR3 is CSAQGQGWFF. CDR3 nucleotides: TGCAGCGCCCAAGGACAGGGATGGTTCTTC.

The chain is built from TRBV28 and TRBJ2-7; TRBD2 matches 10 bases. Germline CDR1 reads MDHEN; CDR2 reads SYDVKM. CDR3 length: 14 residues. Trimming cost V 4 bases and J 2 bases; bases outside gene matches: 2. The CDR3 loop is CASSYGLAAYEQYF. In DNA, the CDR3 is TGTGCCAGCAGTTACGGACTAGCGGCCTACGAGCAGTACTTC.

Only one count was recorded for this clone. V gene TRBV5-4 combines with J gene TRBJ1-1; TRBD1 might be the D (6 bases). The CDR3 is 14 amino acids. Between the trimmed V and J ends, which lost 1 base and 0 bases, there was a span of 7 bases. Per the germline V gene, CDR1 is SGHNT and CDR2 is YYREEE (reference sequence). The CDR3 sequence: CASSLWTVNTEAFF. Written as DNA, the CDR3 is TGTGCCAGCAGCTTGTGGACAGTGAACACTGAAGCTTTCTTT.

The chain joins TRBV24-1 to TRBJ2-7; possible D gene TRBD1, 6 bases. Germline V CDR1 and CDR2: KGHDR, SFDVKD. The CDR3 spans 16 residues. V was trimmed by 0 bases and J by 2 bases, leaving 13 bases between them. The CDR3: CATSDLQQGCAYEQYF. The CDR3 DNA sequence: TGTGCCACCAGTGATTTGCAACAGGGTTGTGCCTACGAGCAGTACTTC.

V gene TRBV29-1 combines with J gene TRBJ1-2; D uncertain. The CDR3 totals 12 residues. Trimming took 2 bases from V and 8 from J, leaving 12 bases between them. The germline gives CDR1 SQVTM, CDR2 ANQGSEA. Here the CDR3 reads CSVERTRRGYTF. The CDR3 coding sequence is TGCAGCGTTGAACGGACCCGGAGGGGCTACACCTTC.

The chain couples TRBV2 to TRBJ1-3; tentative D call: TRBD1 (6 bases). The germline V gene has CDR1 SNHLY and CDR2 FYNNEI. The CDR3 is 16 residues long. The V and J ends lost 4 bases and 0 bases respectively, with 13 bases between them. The CDR3 DNA reads as TGTGCCAGCAGTGGGAGACAGGCTCTCTCTGGAAACACCATATATTTT. This translates into CASSGRQALSGNTIYF.

This rearrangement joins TRBV11-1 to TRBJ2-5; the match to TRBD2 covers 12 bases. After removal of 2 bases from V and 2 bases from J, the junction contained 0 bases not matched to a gene. In germline, CDR1 is SGHAT, CDR2 FQDESV (reference sequence). This CDR3 is 15 amino acids long. The CDR3 loop reads CASSLLAGGQETQYF. The CDR3 bases are TGTGCCAGCAGCTTACTAGCGGGGGGGCAAGAGACCCAGTACTTC.

The genes are TRBV4-2 and TRBJ2-3; TRBD2 matches 13 bases. Germline V lookup: CDR1 LGHNA, CDR2 YNFKEQ. The CDR3 runs 17 residues. The V gene end was trimmed by 2 bases and the J gene end by 2 bases; junction bases not matched to a gene: 4. The DNA for the CDR3 is TGTGCCAGCAGCCAACGCGGACTAGCGGGGGTCACAGATACGCAGTATTTT. Translating it yields CASSQRGLAGVTDTQYF.

This chain connects TRBV5-5 to TRBJ2-4, with TRBD1 identical over 8 bases. The V gene end was trimmed by 3 bases and the J gene end by 5 bases; junction bases not matched to a gene: 1. The CDR3 runs 13 residues. Germline CDR1 is SGHKS and CDR2 is YYEKEE (reference sequence). CDR3 in amino acids: CASSWDRQNIQYF. The DNA for the CDR3 is TGTGCCAGCAGCTGGGACAGGCAAAACATTCAGTACTTC.

This rearrangement joins TRBV18 to TRBJ2-5; 13 bases fit TRBD2. The J segment lost 5 bases and the V segment lost 3 bases, leaving 12 bases of the junction unmatched. CDR1 is KGHSH, CDR2 LQKENI, per germline. The CDR3 sequence is 18 residues long. In DNA, the CDR3 is TGTGCCAGCTCACCCCCGCCGCGGACTAGCGGGAGTTGGGAGACCCAGTACTTC. It specifies CASSPPPRTSGSWETQYF. Looking up the rest from reference TRBV18 and TRBJ2-5 gives the full variable domain: NAGVMQNPRHLVRRRGQEARLRCSPMKGHSHVYWYRQLPEEGLKFMVYLQKENIIDESGMPKERFSAEFPKEGPSILRIQQVVRGDSAAYFCASSPPPRTSGSWETQYFGPGTRLLVL.

The chain joins TRBV6-5 to TRBJ2-5; 8 nucleotides line up with TRBD1. CDR1 is MNHEY, CDR2 SVGAGI, per germline. The CDR3 has 13 amino acids. The trim removed 5 bases at V and 2 bases at J, leaving 1 base unmatched. CDR3 bases: TGTGCCAGCAGTCGGACAGGGCAAGAGACCCAGTACTTC. It encodes CASSRTGQETQYF.

The chain joins TRBV6-5 to TRBJ1-1, with 8 bases matching TRBD1. This CDR3 is built from 15 residues. Trimming removed 6 bases from V and 6 bases from J; junction bases left unmatched: 12. CDR1 is MNHEY and CDR2 is SVGAGI in the germline V gene. CDR3 coding DNA: TGTGCCAGCAGCCCGAGGACAGGGAGGATCGCTGAAGCTTTCTTT. Translating it yields CASSPRTGRIAEAFF.

The chain combines TRBV7-3 with TRBJ1-1, with D unresolved. The V gene's germline CDR1 is SGHTA and CDR2 FQGTGA. The CDR3 is made up of 14 amino acids. Trimming stripped 0 bases from V and 5 bases from J, with 10 bases between. The CDR3: CASSLTSERTEAFF. CDR3 nucleotides: TGTGCCAGCAGCTTAACGTCGGAGAGGACTGAAGCTTTCTTT.

The rearrangement joins TRBV28 to TRBJ1-4; TRBD1 matches at 10 bases. The CDR3 runs 15 residues. Germline CDR1 is MDHEN and CDR2 is SYDVKM. Trimming at V came to 8 bases and at J to 7 bases, leaving 10 bases not matched to a gene. CDR3 residues: CASFDRGPATEKLFF. The CDR3 coding sequence is TGTGCCAGCTTTGACAGGGGGCCAGCCACTGAAAAACTGTTTTTT.

This sequence joins TRBV9 and TRBJ2-7; 9 positions match TRBD2. The CDR3 is 15 residues long. CDR1 SGDLS and CDR2 YYNGEE come from the germline V gene. V lost 3 bases and J lost 3; bases outside the gene matches: 7. CDR3 bases: TGTGCCAGCAGCGCCGGACTAGCGAATAACTACGAGCAGTACTTC. Translated, it gives CASSAGLANNYEQYF.

This clone was seen just once. The genes are TRBV11-2 and TRBJ2-3; 7 bases are a match to TRBD2. The germline V gene has CDR1 SGHAT and CDR2 FQNNGV. With 3 bases clipped from V and 7 bases from J, the junction kept 19 bases outside the gene matches. The CDR3 is 18 amino acids. CDR3 sequence (DNA): TGTGCCAGCAGCTTGTTTATCCTCCGCGGGGGTTACAGAAATACGCAGTATTTT. Amino acids: CASSLFILRGGYRNTQYF. The variable domain in full, with the rest retrieved from reference TRBV11-2 and TRBJ2-3, is EAGVAQSPRYKIIEKRQSVAFWCNPISGHATLYWYQQILGQGPKLLIQFQNNGVVDDSQLPKDRFSAERLKGVDSTLKIQPAKLEDSAVYLCASSLFILRGGYRNTQYFGPGTRLTVL.

The chain employs TRBV30 and TRBJ1-5, with a tentative D call TRBD1 (6 bases). Germline CDR1 reads GTSNPN; CDR2 reads SVGIG (reference sequence). CDR3 size: 14 residues. The germline V and J ends were trimmed by 1 base and 7 bases, with 14 bases remaining between them. The DNA for the CDR3 is TGTGCCTGGAGTGCTGGCCAGGGGTACCAGCCCCAGCATTTT. This encodes CAWSAGQGYQPQHF.

The rearrangement uses TRBV19 and TRBJ1-5; perhaps TRBD1 as D (5 bases). The CDR3 contains 18 residues. Germline V lookup: CDR1 LNHDA, CDR2 SQIVND (reference sequence). The germline V and J ends were trimmed by 1 base and 1 base, with 17 bases remaining between them. The CDR3: CASSIVTRVRESNQPQHF. The CDR3, as DNA: TGTGCCAGTAGTATAGTTACCAGGGTGAGAGAAAGCAATCAGCCCCAGCATTTT.

CDR3 protein: CASSQGEAALEGYTF. The CDR3 DNA is TGCGCCAGCAGCCAGGGGGAGGCGGCCTTGGAAGGCTACACCTTC. The chain recombines TRBV4-3 with TRBJ1-2; D is perhaps TRBD1 (5 bases). V gave up 3 bases and J gave up 8 bases, with 19 bases separating them. The CDR3 covers 15 residues. CDR1 is LGHNA and CDR2 is YSLEER in the germline V gene.

J is TRBJ1-6 and V is TRBV2; D gene unclear. Germline V gene data show CDR1 as SNHLY and CDR2 as FYNNEI. This CDR3 spans 13 amino acids. V lost 8 bases, J lost 4 bases, and 9 bases lay in between. The CDR3 region is CASCQIYNSPLHF. The CDR3 nucleotides are TGTGCCAGCTGCCAGATTTATAATTCACCCCTCCACTTT.

This chain connects TRBV3-1 (or the pseudogene TRBV3-2) to TRBJ1-2; 9 positions agree with TRBD1. Unmatched junction bases numbered 6, after V lost 0 bases and J lost 4 bases. CDR3 size: 16 residues. Germline CDR1 reads LGHDT; CDR2 reads YNNKEL (reference sequence). CDR3 protein: CASSQDLRQGGYGYTF. The CDR3 DNA reads as TGTGCCAGCAGCCAAGATCTGAGACAGGGGGGCTATGGCTACACCTTC.

The CDR3 is CASSLGRGGQTQYF. CDR3 nucleotides: TGTGCCAGCAGCTTGGGCAGGGGCGGACAGACCCAGTACTTC. The chain carries TRBV5-6 and TRBJ2-5, with D perhaps matching TRBD1 (6 bases). The V and J ends lost 0 bases and 6 bases respectively, with 12 bases between them. The germline V gene encodes CDR1 SGHDT and CDR2 YYEEEE. The CDR3 runs 14 residues.

V gene TRBV6-6 combines with J gene TRBJ2-2; 8 bases are shared with TRBD1. With V trimmed by 2 bases and J by 4 bases, 3 bases remained unmatched. Germline CDR1 and CDR2: MNHNY and SVGAGI (reference sequence). The CDR3 length is 15 residues. The CDR3 nucleotides read TGTGCCAGCAGTTACGGACAGGGTGGCACCGGGGAGCTGTTTTTT. It yields the protein CASSYGQGGTGELFF.

CDR3 loop: CASSFREPQVSSEQYF. In nucleotides, the CDR3 is TGTGCCAGCAGCTTCCGGGAGCCACAAGTATCATCCGAGCAGTACTTC. The J gene is TRBJ2-7, the V gene TRBV11-2; a weak D match, TRBD2 (6 bases). Germline V gene sequence: CDR1 SGHAT, CDR2 FQNNGV. The V gene lost 3 bases and the J gene lost 6 bases, with 21 bases spanning the gap. CDR3 length: 16 residues.

V is TRBV5-4 and J is TRBJ2-5, with 9 nucleotides matching TRBD2. J lost 4 bases, V lost 4 bases, and 2 bases had no gene match. There are 13 residues in the CDR3. Germline V gene lookup returns CDR1 SGHNT and CDR2 YYREEE (reference sequence). The CDR3 loop is CASSAGGRETQYF. DNA of the CDR3: TGTGCCAGCAGCGCGGGGGGGCGAGAGACCCAGTACTTC.

The chain is built from TRBV7-8 and TRBJ2-6; 7 bases agree with TRBD2. The J segment lost 0 bases and the V segment lost 6 bases, leaving 8 bases of the junction unmatched. The CDR3 spans 17 residues. Germline V CDR1 and CDR2: SGHVS, FQNEAQ. CDR3 DNA: TGTGCCAGCAGACTTCCCGGGGGGTACTCTGGGGCCAACGTCCTGACTTTC. It yields the protein CASRLPGGYSGANVLTF.